The 5 T cell receptor beta chains presented below share a single source sample, sequenced in a study of cytomegalovirus exposure and HLA in healthy donors. Amplification used 60 Vbeta primers and 13 Jbeta primers. Generated by immunoSEQ multiplex PCR, the TCRdb table keeps only in-frame clones and is missing some. The repertoire holds approximately 140,000 clones, 75% to 85% seen once, with 3.5% to 4.5% in the top ten. Sequencing was done on a sample of PBMCs. Receptors were obtained from a human donor in good health.

J is TRBJ1-5 and V is TRBV6-5; TRBD1 matches at 9 bases. Germline V gives CDR1 MNHEY, CDR2 SVGAGI. The CDR3 sequence is 14 residues long. V lost 5 bases to trimming and J lost 7 bases; unmatched junction nucleotides: 6. The CDR3 region is CASSPRDRVQPQHF. The CDR3 bases are TGTGCCAGCAGTCCCCGGGACAGGGTGCAGCCCCAGCATTTT.

V gene TRBV5-8 combines with J gene TRBJ2-3; a possible D gene is TRBD2 (6 bases). V was pared by 7 bases and J by 4 bases, with 16 bases between. The CDR3 runs 14 residues. In germline, CDR1 is SGHTS, CDR2 YDEGEE. Here the CDR3 DNA reads TGTGCCAGCGTCGATCGGGAGCGGGCAGATACGCAGTATTTT. It yields the protein CASVDRERADTQYF.

Concerning this clone itself: One end of the junction is discordant with germline, which a read error may explain. The chain carries TRBV5-6 and TRBJ1-1, with D possibly TRBD1 on 6 matching bases. Germline loops: CDR1 SGHDT, CDR2 YYEEEE. The CDR3 totals 14 residues. The CDR3 loop is CAGSPWDMNTEAFF. DNA for the CDR3: TGTGCCGGCAGCCCTTGGGACATGAACACTGAAGCTTTCTTT.

The chain combines TRBV13 with TRBJ2-1; 8 bases align to TRBD1. The CDR3 runs 14 residues. Germline V CDR1 and CDR2: PRHDT, FYEKMQ (reference sequence). Trimming at V came to 5 bases and at J to 5 bases, leaving 5 bases not matched to a gene. In DNA form, the CDR3 reads TGTGCCAGCAGCCTGGACAGGGCGGACAATGAGCAGTTCTTC. This sequence encodes CASSLDRADNEQFF. Full variable domain (rest looked up from reference TRBV13 and TRBJ2-1): AAGVIQSPRHLIKEKRETATLKCYPIPRHDTVYWYQQGPGQDPQFLISFYEKMQSDKGSIPDRFSAQQFSDYHSELNMSSLELGDSALYFCASSLDRADNEQFFGPGTRLTVL.

The rearrangement joins TRBV9 to TRBJ1-1; 7 bases are a match to TRBD1. The CDR3 length is 14 residues. Losses at the gene ends were 3 bases for V and 6 bases for J; bases not matched to a gene: 8. The germline CDR1 and CDR2 sequences are SGDLS and YYNGEE. CDR3 bases: TGTGCCAGCAGCGACGGGACAGTATTATCTGAAGCTTTCTTT. This gives the protein CASSDGTVLSEAFF.